The clone carrying this TCR beta chain came up once. This sample is part of a study of blood T cell repertoires in COVID-19. Study-level information: Donors in the United States, Italy and Spain gave samples during acute or convalescent COVID-19.

Only in-frame clones appear in the TCRdb table, and some are missing; sequencing was by immunoSEQ multiplex PCR. The sample consists of approximately 100,000 clones, around nine tenths of them appearing once. The CDR3 has 13 amino acids. Looked up from germline, CDR1 is MNHNY and CDR2 is SVGAGI (reference sequence). The V end was cut by 7 bases, the J end by 0 bases, with 7 bases between. The chain links TRBV6-6 to TRBJ1-5; D is perhaps TRBD1 (6 bases). This TCR came from a man aged 50 or older with acute or convalescent COVID-19. The sequenced sample was peripheral blood. CDR3 amino acids: CASNRDSNQPQHF. CDR3 sequence (DNA): TGTGCCAGCAACAGGGATAGCAATCAGCCCCAGCATTTT.